Many counts were recorded for the clone carrying this TCR beta chain. Its matching antigen is unknown. On each TCR cDNA molecule, a unique molecular identifier was present. One entry per CDR3 protein results from TCRdb running MiXCR on the 5' RACE reads. The data hold 35,000 to 55,000 distinct CDR3 sequences, with 22% observed a single time. This CDR3 region has 16 residues. Trimming shortened V by 6 bases and J by 6 bases, and 19 bases separated the two germline ends. Looked up from germline, CDR1 is KGHDR and CDR2 is SFDVKD. This sample stems from a study of spatial heterogeneity in lung cancer. The overall study: The authors sequenced available follow-up PBMC samples, taken a median of around 2 years after resection.

General observations from the study: Expanded tumor TCRs that were ubiquitous appeared in blood more at resection than follow-up.

Time point here: blood at routine non-recurrence follow-up after resection. The input material, whole RNA from tumor, nontumor lung or frozen PBMC, was sequenced unsorted. The clonotype was recovered from a female donor with early-stage non-small cell lung cancer. The source material was PBMCs, sampled at follow-up. The chain has TRBV24-1 and TRBJ2-2; either TRBD1 or TRBD2 may supply D (7 bases each). CDR3 amino acids: CATSWGGRGSAGELFF. The CDR3 nucleotides read TGTGCCACCAGTTGGGGGGGCAGGGGGTCTGCCGGGGAGCTGTTTTTT.